The sequence of this TCR beta chain was determined in a study of beta chain features in type 1 diabetes (dated by TCRdb to 2016 to 2018). In the study overall: Mean age, gender distribution, total cell number and subset yield were not different between patients and healthy donors. In the study, recently diagnosed type 1 diabetes patients and matched healthy donors were compared on the TCRB repertoires of their sorted circulating CD4+ T cell subsets. A total of 100 million to 140 million sorted cells were examined across all samples, and the number of cells per subset was strongly correlated with RNA yield. Regulatory and stem cell-like memory subsets were obtained from only 8 patients and roughly 8 healthy donors, while naive and central memory subsets were obtained from all 28 donors.

All of the isolated RNA was reverse transcribed with the High Capacity cDNA Reverse Transcription Kit, so expressed TCRB transcripts were sequenced. Deep immunoSEQ sequencing was performed on naive, central memory and regulatory T cell samples, with an average of around 3.4 million total reads per sample. Sorted cells were lysed in RLT buffer, and RNA was extracted using DNase-treated RNeasy Micro or Mini kits according to cell number. To prevent cross-contamination, every cell subset was processed on its own, while patient and healthy donor samples were processed together. The immunoSEQ multiplex PCR was used to amplify TCRB sequences from cDNA, generating 87-bp fragments that spanned the CDR3 region. Sequencing of the amplicons was performed on the Illumina HiSeq platform. The study's processing was this. PCR bias was corrected computationally using synthetic template baselines, and reads within Hamming distance 2 were collapsed, with unmergeable singletons discarded. Reads were aligned against IMGT so that V, D and J genes, CDR3 length and insertions or deletions at six rearrangement sites could be assigned. Clonotype counts were normalized to sorted cell number within each subset before computing true diversity and Gini coefficients with the tcR R package. The overlap coefficient, calculated on TCRB nucleotide sequences, was used to quantify repertoire sharing. As a proxy for the pre-selection repertoire, out-of-frame TCRB sequences from naive cells were analyzed. TCRdb holds this immuneACCESS table with in-frame rearrangements only. Some clones are missing; in checked studies, unresolved V genes explain under half, and the rest has no known cause. V and J calls plus clone size are reproduced from that table; the DNA served to infer D and trimming. Counted in this sample were hundreds of thousands of clones; over 12% of them appeared once. Together, the top ten hold less than 0.04% of the sample.

The germline V gene gives CDR1 as SNHLY and CDR2 as FYNNEI. V loses 6 bases of germline sequence and J loses 5 bases, and the interval between the two ends is 19 bases. From its cysteine to its phenylalanine, the CDR3 spans 15 amino acids. Only the CDR3 part of the read is kept: 45 bases, read in frame from the first base. This clone occurred a few times. What antigen it recognizes has not been identified. Base quality data are lacking; no much larger clone is found one base away. General conclusions and limits of the study: In all four CD4+ subsets, TCRB CDR3 length was moderately but significantly shorter in type 1 diabetes patients. Shorter templates might be favored by PCR, yet because patient and control samples were amplified and corrected together, any such skew would affect both groups equally. Because cDNA rather than genomic DNA was sequenced, highly expressing activated cells could have been over-represented, although no difference in activation and CD3 levels was found between groups. Only small numbers of individuals were included in the HLA sub-analyses, which left unresolved whether HLA type had any influence on TCRB rearrangement. At VDJ recombination sites, patients with type 1 diabetes made fewer insertions and deleted more nucleotides, a pattern implying thymic rearrangement abnormalities. Naive, central memory and regulatory TCRB repertoires appeared more similar among patients than among healthy donors.

From each donor, a single peripheral blood sample of 100 to 150 mL on average was drawn into heparinised tubes. Using a panel that included CD45RO, CCR7, CD25, CD127, CD95 and CD27, naive, central memory, regulatory and stem cell-like memory CD4+ T cells were sorted on a BD FACSAria II. Purity was above 95% for every sorted population. PBMCs were isolated right away by Lymphoprep density gradient centrifugation and were stained directly, without culture. So that batch effects would be minimized, each experiment stained and sorted samples in pairs, pairing one healthy donor with one patient. The receptor was isolated from a man aged 18 to 35 with type 1 diabetes. Here the chain combines TRBV2 and TRBJ2-5; TRBD2 is a possible D gene, resting on 6 matching bases. The sequenced material came from naive CD4+ T cells from blood. According to the study, the label for this sample's cell subset or site signals: true naive CD4+ T cells. Read as DNA, the sequence is TGTGCCAGCAGCCCCGCGGAGGGGACGCGGGAGACCCAGTACTTC. This sequence encodes CASSPAEGTRETQYF.